The T cell receptor (beta chain) described here comes from a study of naive and memory T cell subsets. Looked up from germline, CDR1 is MNHEY and CDR2 is SVGAGI. The V end was cut by 4 bases, the J end by 7 bases, with 11 bases between. This CDR3 has 14 residues. Both TRBC1 and TRBC2 were covered by a beta constant-region primer of two equimolar oligonucleotides. Nested alpha and beta constant-region primers with the SP2 primer drove four PCR rounds on ligated cDNA. Via MiXCR, TCRdb re-called the UMI-ligation and nested PCR reads, giving one row per CDR3 protein. The data contain approximately 140,000 distinct CDR3 sequences, about 20% of them singletons. Regarding the study as a whole: Possibly reflecting memory cells re-expressing CD45RA, a few larger clonotypes occurred in naive repertoires, especially CD8.

This clonotype was observed a few times. The antigen remains undetermined. The sequence derives from a human donor in good health. The V and J genes are TRBV6-5 and TRBJ1-6, with D possibly matching TRBD1 (6 bases). The sample comprised naive CD4+ T cells from blood. Written as DNA, the CDR3 is TGTGCCAGCAGTTTTCAGGGGCAGAATTCACCCCTCCACTTT. It encodes CASSFQGQNSPLHF.